What follows are 25 T cell receptor beta chains derived from one specimen sequenced in a study of shared clonotypes between healthy human individuals. The assay was immunoSEQ multiplex PCR, and TCRdb's table has in-frame clones only and misses some. This sample yields roughly 2,300,000 clones, of which 85% to 95% are seen a single time; about 0.36% belongs to the top ten. Sequencing used naive CD4+ T cells from PBMCs. Subset specified: CD45RA+ positively selected. All receptors derive from a young man in good health. Some clones in this sample may be carry-over from other donors' samples.

Notes on this clone: Other DNA sequences of this sample code for an identical CDR3. The rearrangement uses TRBV5-1 and TRBJ1-1; D unresolved. The CDR3 has 12 amino acids. The V and J ends lost 0 bases and 3 bases respectively, with 3 bases between them. CDR1 SGHRS and CDR2 YFSETQ come from the germline V gene. The CDR3 is CASSLADTEAFF. Here the CDR3 DNA reads TGCGCCAGCAGCTTGGCAGACACTGAAGCTTTCTTT.

The chain has TRBV5-6 and TRBJ2-7; tentatively, D is TRBD1 (6 bases). CDR3 size: 15 residues. V dropped 4 bases and J dropped 0 bases, with 14 bases sitting between them. The V gene's germline CDR1 is SGHDT and CDR2 YYEEEE. CDR3 in amino acids: CASSRSGTTSYEQYF. CDR3 DNA: TGTGCCAGCAGCCGTTCCGGGACAACCTCCTACGAGCAGTACTTC. Together with reference TRBV5-6 and TRBJ2-7, the CDR3 gives the full variable domain: DAGVTQSPTHLIKTRGQQVTLRCSPKSGHDTVSWYQQALGQGPQFIFQYYEEEERQRGNFPDRFSGHQFPNYSSELNVNALLLGDSALYLCASSRSGTTSYEQYFGPGTRLTVT.

V is TRBV5-4 and J is TRBJ2-3; D gene ambiguous. This CDR3 has 13 residues. Germline CDR1 and CDR2: SGHNT and YYREEE (reference sequence). Trimming pared 4 bases from V and 4 bases from J, leaving 10 bases between. DNA of the CDR3: TGTGCCAGCAGCCCGTCCGCGGCAGATACGCAGTATTTT. Translated, it gives CASSPSAADTQYF. Supplemented by reference TRBV5-4 and TRBJ2-3, the full variable domain reads ETGVTQSPTHLIKTRGQQVTLRCSSQSGHNTVSWYQQALGQGPQFIFQYYREEENGRGNFPPRFSGLQFPNYSSELNVNALELDDSALYLCASSPSAADTQYFGPGTRLTVL.

CDR3 sequence: CATSRGGTGANVLTF. The CDR3 bases are TGTGCCACCAGCAGAGGAGGGACAGGGGCCAACGTCCTGACTTTC. This sequence joins TRBV15 and TRBJ2-6; maybe TRBD1 (6 bases). Trimming cost V 1 base and J 4 bases, with 8 bases left between them. This CDR3 region has 15 residues. The germline V gene encodes CDR1 LNHNV and CDR2 YYDKDF (reference sequence).

About this clone itself: Other DNA sequences of this sample code for an identical CDR3. This chain joins TRBV5-1 and TRBJ1-1; perhaps TRBD1 as D (6 bases). V lost 2 bases and J lost 4, with 12 bases in between. The CDR3 consists of 14 residues. CDR1 and CDR2 from the germline V gene are SGHRS and YFSETQ. CDR3 DNA: TGCGCCAGCAGCTTAGTAGGGGGAGGCACTGAAGCTTTCTTT. Protein product: CASSLVGGGTEAFF.

This clone was recorded a few times. This same CDR3 is encoded by further DNA sequences in the sample. This sequence joins TRBV28 and TRBJ1-1, with no clear D. Germline-derived CDR1 and CDR2 are MDHEN and SYDVKM. V was cut by 1 base and J by 3 bases, with 3 bases left in between. The CDR3 consists of 12 residues. The CDR3 loop is CASSLLYTEAFF. The CDR3 bases are TGTGCCAGCAGTTTATTGTACACTGAAGCTTTCTTT.

The V gene is TRBV5-1, the J gene TRBJ2-2; D not resolved. This CDR3 is built from 15 residues. CDR1 and CDR2 (germline): SGHRS, YFSETQ. The V gene lost 3 bases and the J gene lost 9 bases, with 18 bases spanning the gap. The chain's CDR3 is CASSSEPHKSRELFF. The CDR3 DNA reads TGCGCCAGCAGCTCCGAACCCCATAAATCCAGGGAGCTGTTTTTT. Full variable domain (rest looked up from reference TRBV5-1 and TRBJ2-2): KAGVTQTPRYLIKTRGQQVTLSCSPISGHRSVSWYQQTPGQGLQFLFEYFSETQRNKGNFPGRFSGRQFSNSRSEMNVSTLELGDSALYLCASSSEPHKSRELFFGEGSRLTVL.

This clone was observed once. The chain is built from TRBV7-6 and TRBJ2-1; D gene unclear. CDR1 is SGHVS and CDR2 is FNYEAQ in the germline V gene. V shed 2 bases and J shed 7 bases, with 6 bases lying between them. The CDR3 spans 12 residues. CDR3 region: CASSLLPNEQFF. Here the CDR3 DNA reads TGTGCCAGCAGCTTATTGCCTAATGAGCAGTTCTTC.

The rearrangement links TRBV28 to TRBJ1-1; 10 bases match TRBD1. The CDR3 has 15 amino acids. The V segment lost 6 bases and the J segment 8 bases; nucleotides outside the gene matches: 12. Germline V gene data show CDR1 as MDHEN and CDR2 as SYDVKM. In DNA, the CDR3 is TGTGCCAGCAGAAATTCCGGGACAGGGGTCCCCGAAGCTTTCTTT. Translation: CASRNSGTGVPEAFF. The whole variable domain, filled in from reference TRBV28 and TRBJ1-1, reads DVKVTQSSRYLVKRTGEKVFLECVQDMDHENMFWYRQDPGLGLRLIYFSYDVKMKEKGDIPEGYSVSREKKERFSLILESASTNQTSMYLCASRNSGTGVPEAFFGQGTRLTVV.

The rearrangement uses TRBV4-2 and TRBJ2-7, with TRBD1 identical over 9 bases. This CDR3 is built from 17 residues. The J segment lost 6 bases and the V segment lost 6 bases, leaving 18 bases of the junction unmatched. CDR1 LGHNA and CDR2 YNFKEQ come from the germline V gene. The DNA for the CDR3 is TGTGCCAGCAGTCATACACCTACAGGGGGCGTATCCGGCGAGCAGTACTTC. It yields the protein CASSHTPTGGVSGEQYF.

Note on this clone: This specimen includes other DNA sequences encoding the same CDR3. CDR3 region: CAWSWGETQYF. In nucleotides, the CDR3 is TGTGCCTGGAGTTGGGGAGAGACCCAGTACTTC. This chain joins TRBV30 and TRBJ2-5; D is unresolved. The CDR3 runs 11 residues. With 2 bases removed from V and 4 bases from J, the gap between germline ends came to 5 bases. Germline loops: CDR1 GTSNPN, CDR2 SVGIG (reference sequence).

The genes are TRBV28 and TRBJ2-7, with D possibly being TRBD1 (6 bases). V shed 1 base and J shed 4 bases, with 14 bases lying between them. The CDR3 covers 15 residues. Germline V gives CDR1 MDHEN, CDR2 SYDVKM. CDR3 bases: TGTGCCAGCAGTTTATCTTCCCAGGGGCGGTACGAGCAGTACTTC. Residues: CASSLSSQGRYEQYF.

The chain is built from TRBV18 and TRBJ1-1; possible D gene TRBD1, 5 bases. Germline CDR1 reads KGHSH; CDR2 reads LQKENI. Trimming pared 2 bases from V and 4 bases from J, leaving 8 bases between. The CDR3 runs to 13 residues. CDR3 residues: CASSPTGLTEAFF. The DNA for the CDR3 is TGTGCCAGCTCACCAACGGGGCTCACTGAAGCTTTCTTT.

This clone has a handful of counts. The chain carries TRBV19 and TRBJ2-3, with 9 positions matching TRBD2. The CDR3 runs 19 residues. Per germline, CDR1 LNHDA and CDR2 SQIVND (reference sequence). V was clipped by 4 bases and J by 6 bases; unmatched bases: 20. The CDR3 DNA follows: TGTGCCAGTAGTACCTCCCGGGGAACGCGGGAGGGCCAGAGGGATACGCAGTATTTT. Encoded protein: CASSTSRGTREGQRDTQYF.

This sequence joins TRBV30 and TRBJ1-6; D uncertain. Germline lookup yields CDR1 GTSNPN and CDR2 SVGIG (reference sequence). Between the trimmed V and J ends, which lost 3 bases and 4 bases, there was a span of 10 bases. CDR3 length: 14 residues. CDR3: CAWRRRVYNSPLHF. CDR3 nucleotides: TGTGCCTGGAGACGAAGGGTTTATAATTCACCCCTCCACTTT.

The chain couples TRBV7-2 to TRBJ2-3; tentatively, D is TRBD2 (5 bases). The CDR3 runs 14 residues. CDR1 SGHTA and CDR2 FQGNSA come from the germline V gene. V was cut by 1 base and J by 4 bases, with 9 bases left in between. CDR3 coding DNA: TGTGCCAGCAGCTTAGGAGGGCCCCCAGATACGCAGTATTTT. Residues: CASSLGGPPDTQYF.

As to this clone: The sample has other DNA sequences that encode this CDR3 too. The chain combines TRBV19 with TRBJ2-3; D is perhaps TRBD1 (6 bases). The CDR3 contains 13 residues. V was cut by 5 bases and J by 4 bases, with 10 bases left in between. Germline V gene data show CDR1 as LNHDA and CDR2 as SQIVND (reference sequence). For the CDR3, the DNA is TGTGCCAGTAGTGTACAGGGAGCAGATACGCAGTATTTT. Its translation is CASSVQGADTQYF.

This chain links TRBV11-2 with TRBJ1-5; a possible D gene is TRBD1 (5 bases). The CDR3 length is 16 residues. V was pared by 5 bases and J by 2 bases, with 16 bases between. Germline V gives CDR1 SGHAT, CDR2 FQNNGV. The CDR3 here is CASSLGGARGNQPQHF. The CDR3 DNA reads as TGTGCCAGCAGCCTAGGCGGGGCAAGAGGCAATCAGCCCCAGCATTTT. Full variable domain (remainder filled in from reference TRBV11-2 and TRBJ1-5): EAGVAQSPRYKIIEKRQSVAFWCNPISGHATLYWYQQILGQGPKLLIQFQNNGVVDDSQLPKDRFSAERLKGVDSTLKIQPAKLEDSAVYLCASSLGGARGNQPQHFGDGTRLSIL.

The chain recombines TRBV29-1 with TRBJ2-1; 8 bases agree with TRBD2. The V and J ends lost 4 bases and 9 bases, in that order; junction bases with no gene match: 8. The CDR3 contains 13 residues. Germline V gene lookup returns CDR1 SQVTM and CDR2 ANQGSEA. The CDR3 protein is CSVAPGLDSEQFF. DNA of the CDR3: TGCAGCGTTGCCCCGGGACTAGATAGTGAGCAGTTCTTC.

This chain joins TRBV10-3 and TRBJ1-2, with a weak D call TRBD1 (6 bases). The CDR3 length is 13 residues. Germline-derived CDR1 and CDR2 are ENHRY and SYGVKD. V shed 2 bases and J shed 4 bases, with 8 bases lying between them. The CDR3 DNA is TGTGCCATCAGTGAGGGACAGTTCTATGGCTACACCTTC. Protein product: CAISEGQFYGYTF.

As for this clone: Other DNA sequences in this sample translate to the same CDR3. The genes are TRBV5-1 and TRBJ2-1; 16 nucleotides align to TRBD2. Germline CDR1 SGHRS, CDR2 YFSETQ. The CDR3 is 15 amino acids. V was clipped by 6 bases and J by 9 bases; unmatched bases: 6. The CDR3 bases are TGCGCCAGCACGGGACTAGCGGGAGGGCCGGGTGAGCAGTTCTTC. This sequence encodes CASTGLAGGPGEQFF.

This clone has just a few counts. The chain joins TRBV28 to TRBJ1-1; D is possibly TRBD1 (6 bases). Trimming took off 5 bases at V and 3 bases at J, with 16 bases between the two ends. This CDR3 contains 15 residues. Germline V CDR1 and CDR2: MDHEN, SYDVKM. The DNA of the CDR3 is TGTGCCAGCAGTCCTCCTGGAGGGACACACACTGAAGCTTTCTTT. It yields the protein CASSPPGGTHTEAFF.

The V gene is TRBV9, the J gene TRBJ2-3, with TRBD2 identical over 12 bases. The CDR3 spans 15 residues. Germline V CDR1 and CDR2: SGDLS, YYNGEE. With 1 base clipped from V and 5 bases from J, the junction kept 2 bases outside the gene matches. CDR3 in amino acids: CASSVMGLAGDTQYF. CDR3 in DNA: TGTGCCAGCAGCGTAATGGGACTAGCGGGAGATACGCAGTATTTT.

This clone was found once. The chain recombines TRBV28 with TRBJ2-7, with D perhaps matching TRBD1 or TRBD2 (5 bases each). CDR3 size: 13 residues. Trimming took off 4 bases at V and 4 bases at J, with 11 bases between the two ends. The germline V gene has CDR1 MDHEN and CDR2 SYDVKM. The CDR3 DNA sequence: TGTGCCAGCAGTTCCCTGAGGGGTTACGAGCAGTACTTC. As protein: CASSSLRGYEQYF.

J is TRBJ2-7 and V is TRBV5-1; tentative D call: TRBD1 (6 bases). Trimming removed 2 bases at V and 2 bases at J, with 14 bases between. Germline CDR1 is SGHRS and CDR2 is YFSETQ. This CDR3 region has 15 residues. The CDR3 DNA reads as TGCGCCAGCAGCTTCTTGGCAGGGGCCCCCTACGAGCAGTACTTC. It translates to CASSFLAGAPYEQYF.